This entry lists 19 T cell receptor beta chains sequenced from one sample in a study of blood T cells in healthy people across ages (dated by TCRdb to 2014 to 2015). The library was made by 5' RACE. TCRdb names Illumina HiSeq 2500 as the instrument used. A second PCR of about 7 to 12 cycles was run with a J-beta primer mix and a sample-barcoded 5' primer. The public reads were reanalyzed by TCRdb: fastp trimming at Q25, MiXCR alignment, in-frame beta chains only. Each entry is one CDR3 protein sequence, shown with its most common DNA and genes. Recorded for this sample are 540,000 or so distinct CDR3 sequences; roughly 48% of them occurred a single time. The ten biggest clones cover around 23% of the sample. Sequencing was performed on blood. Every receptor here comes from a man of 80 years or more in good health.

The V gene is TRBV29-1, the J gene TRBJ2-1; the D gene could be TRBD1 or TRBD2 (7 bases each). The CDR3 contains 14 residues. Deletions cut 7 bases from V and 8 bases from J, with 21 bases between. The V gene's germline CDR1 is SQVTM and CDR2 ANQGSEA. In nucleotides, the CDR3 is TGCAGCGCCGACCAGGGGGGGTCTCCCGATGAGCAGTTCTTC. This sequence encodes CSADQGGSPDEQFF.

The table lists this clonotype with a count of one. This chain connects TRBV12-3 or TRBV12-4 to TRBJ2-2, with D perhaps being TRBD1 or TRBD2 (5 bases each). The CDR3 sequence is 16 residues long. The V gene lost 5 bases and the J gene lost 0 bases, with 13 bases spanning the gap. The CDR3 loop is CASSPGTNTNTGELFF. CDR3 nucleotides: TGTGCCAGCAGTCCCGGGACGAATACGAACACCGGGGAGCTGTTTTTT.

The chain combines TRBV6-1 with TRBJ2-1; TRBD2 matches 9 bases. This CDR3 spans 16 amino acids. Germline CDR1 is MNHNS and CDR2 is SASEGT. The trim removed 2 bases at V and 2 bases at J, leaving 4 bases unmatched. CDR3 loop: CASSELGGGAYNEQFF. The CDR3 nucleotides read TGTGCCAGCAGTGAATTGGGCGGGGGGGCCTACAATGAGCAGTTCTTC.

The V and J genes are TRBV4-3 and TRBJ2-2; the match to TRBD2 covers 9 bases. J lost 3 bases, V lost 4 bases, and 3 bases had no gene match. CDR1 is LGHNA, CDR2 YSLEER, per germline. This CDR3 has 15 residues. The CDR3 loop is CASSRGGADTGELFF. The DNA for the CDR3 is TGCGCCAGCAGCCGCGGGGGGGCAGACACCGGGGAGCTGTTTTTT.

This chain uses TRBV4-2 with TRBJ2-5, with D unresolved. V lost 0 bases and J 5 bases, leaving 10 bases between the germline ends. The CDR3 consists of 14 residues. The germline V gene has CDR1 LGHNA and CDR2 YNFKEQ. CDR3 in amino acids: CASSQDRKSETQYF. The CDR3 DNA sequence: TGTGCCAGCAGCCAAGATCGCAAGAGTGAGACCCAGTACTTC.

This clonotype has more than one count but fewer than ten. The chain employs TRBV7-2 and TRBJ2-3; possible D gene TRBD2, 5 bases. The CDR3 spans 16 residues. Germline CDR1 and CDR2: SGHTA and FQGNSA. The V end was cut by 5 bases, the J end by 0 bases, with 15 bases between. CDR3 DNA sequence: TGTGCCAGCAGCCCCCAAGCGGACCCTAGCACAGATACGCAGTATTTT. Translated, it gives CASSPQADPSTDTQYF.

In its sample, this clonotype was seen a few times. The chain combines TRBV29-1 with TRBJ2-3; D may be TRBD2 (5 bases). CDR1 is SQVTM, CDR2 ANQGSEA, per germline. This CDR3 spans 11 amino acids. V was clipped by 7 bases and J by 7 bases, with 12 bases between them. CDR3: CSGRNLYTQYF. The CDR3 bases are TGCAGCGGGAGGAACTTATATACGCAGTATTTT.

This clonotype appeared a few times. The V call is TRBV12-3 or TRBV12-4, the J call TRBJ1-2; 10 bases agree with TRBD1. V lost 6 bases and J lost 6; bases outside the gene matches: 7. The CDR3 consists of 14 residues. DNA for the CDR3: TGTGCCAGCAGACCTGGGGACAGGGGCAATGGCTACACCTTC. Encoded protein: CASRPGDRGNGYTF.

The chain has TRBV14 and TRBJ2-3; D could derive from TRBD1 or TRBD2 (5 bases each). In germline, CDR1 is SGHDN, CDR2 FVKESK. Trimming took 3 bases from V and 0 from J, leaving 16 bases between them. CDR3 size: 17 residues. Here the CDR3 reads CASSQGVGTRSTDTQYF. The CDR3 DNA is TGTGCCAGCAGCCAGGGAGTGGGGACGCGCAGCACAGATACGCAGTATTTT.

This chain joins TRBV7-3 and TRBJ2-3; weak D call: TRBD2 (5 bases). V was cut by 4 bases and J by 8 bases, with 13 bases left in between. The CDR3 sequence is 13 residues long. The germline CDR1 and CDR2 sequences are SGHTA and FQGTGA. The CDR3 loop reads CASSSSSVGTQYF. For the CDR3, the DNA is TGTGCCAGCAGCTCTAGTAGCGTAGGTACGCAGTATTTT.

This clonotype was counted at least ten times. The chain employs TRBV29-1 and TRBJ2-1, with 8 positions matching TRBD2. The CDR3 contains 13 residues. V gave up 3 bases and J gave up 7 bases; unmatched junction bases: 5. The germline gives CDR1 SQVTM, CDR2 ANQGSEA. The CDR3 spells CSVDGLARNEQFF. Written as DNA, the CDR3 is TGCAGCGTTGATGGACTAGCCAGGAATGAGCAGTTCTTC.

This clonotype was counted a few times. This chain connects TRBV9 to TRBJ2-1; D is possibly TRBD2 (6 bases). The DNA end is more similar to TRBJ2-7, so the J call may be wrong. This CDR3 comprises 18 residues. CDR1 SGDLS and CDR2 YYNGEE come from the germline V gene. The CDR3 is CASSVGGRGSGSYNEQYF. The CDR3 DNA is TGTGCCAGCAGCGTAGGAGGTAGGGGTAGCGGAAGCTACAATGAGCAGTACTTC.

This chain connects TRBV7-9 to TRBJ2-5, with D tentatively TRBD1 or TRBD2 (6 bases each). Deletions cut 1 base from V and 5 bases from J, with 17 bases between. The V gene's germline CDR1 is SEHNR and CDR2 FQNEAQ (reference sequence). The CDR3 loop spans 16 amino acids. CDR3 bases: TGTGCCAGCAGCTTAGGGGATCGGGGGCCCTCGGAGACCCAGTACTTC. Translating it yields CASSLGDRGPSETQYF.

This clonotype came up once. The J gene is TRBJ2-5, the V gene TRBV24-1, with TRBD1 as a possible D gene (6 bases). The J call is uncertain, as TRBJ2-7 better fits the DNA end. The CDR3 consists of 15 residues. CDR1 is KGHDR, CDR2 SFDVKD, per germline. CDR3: CATSDAQGIGHEQYF. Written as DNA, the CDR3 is TGTGCCACCAGTGATGCACAGGGAATAGGTCACGAGCAGTACTTC.

CDR3 amino acids: CASSLVGGLGTEAFF. The CDR3 DNA is TGTGCCAGCAGCTTAGTTGGGGGGTTGGGAACTGAAGCTTTCTTT. The V and J genes are TRBV7-2 and TRBJ1-1; D perhaps matches TRBD1 (5 bases). In germline, CDR1 is SGHTA, CDR2 FQGNSA. The CDR3 totals 15 residues. The V and J ends lost 1 base and 5 bases respectively, with 14 bases between them.

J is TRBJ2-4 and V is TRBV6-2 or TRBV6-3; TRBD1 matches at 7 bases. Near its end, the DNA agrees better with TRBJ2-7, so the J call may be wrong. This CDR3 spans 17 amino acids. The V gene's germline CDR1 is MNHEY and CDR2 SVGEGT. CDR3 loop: CASTSLTRTGSKNEQYF. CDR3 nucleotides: TGTGCCAGCACCTCACTGACCCGGACAGGATCGAAGAACGAGCAGTACTTC.

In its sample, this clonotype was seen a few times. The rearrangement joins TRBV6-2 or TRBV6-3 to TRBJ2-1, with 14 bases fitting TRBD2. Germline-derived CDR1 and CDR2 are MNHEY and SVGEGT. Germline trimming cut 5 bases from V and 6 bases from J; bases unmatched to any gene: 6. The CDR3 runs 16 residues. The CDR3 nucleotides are TGTGCCAGCAGTCCACGACTAGCGGGAGGGCCCAATGAGCAGTTCTTC. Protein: CASSPRLAGGPNEQFF.

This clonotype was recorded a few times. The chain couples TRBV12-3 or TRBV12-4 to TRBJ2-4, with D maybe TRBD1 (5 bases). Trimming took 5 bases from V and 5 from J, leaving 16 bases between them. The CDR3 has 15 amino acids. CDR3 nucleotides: TGTGCCAGCAGTAGGCCCGCCAGGGCCCAAAACATTCAGTACTTC. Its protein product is CASSRPARAQNIQYF.

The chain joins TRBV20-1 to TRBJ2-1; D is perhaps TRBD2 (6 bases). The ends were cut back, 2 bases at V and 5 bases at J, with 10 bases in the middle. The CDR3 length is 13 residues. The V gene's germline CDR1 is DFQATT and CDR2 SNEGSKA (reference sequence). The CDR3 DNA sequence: TGCAGTGCTAGAACAAGCGGGCACAATGAGCAGTTCTTC. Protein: CSARTSGHNEQFF.